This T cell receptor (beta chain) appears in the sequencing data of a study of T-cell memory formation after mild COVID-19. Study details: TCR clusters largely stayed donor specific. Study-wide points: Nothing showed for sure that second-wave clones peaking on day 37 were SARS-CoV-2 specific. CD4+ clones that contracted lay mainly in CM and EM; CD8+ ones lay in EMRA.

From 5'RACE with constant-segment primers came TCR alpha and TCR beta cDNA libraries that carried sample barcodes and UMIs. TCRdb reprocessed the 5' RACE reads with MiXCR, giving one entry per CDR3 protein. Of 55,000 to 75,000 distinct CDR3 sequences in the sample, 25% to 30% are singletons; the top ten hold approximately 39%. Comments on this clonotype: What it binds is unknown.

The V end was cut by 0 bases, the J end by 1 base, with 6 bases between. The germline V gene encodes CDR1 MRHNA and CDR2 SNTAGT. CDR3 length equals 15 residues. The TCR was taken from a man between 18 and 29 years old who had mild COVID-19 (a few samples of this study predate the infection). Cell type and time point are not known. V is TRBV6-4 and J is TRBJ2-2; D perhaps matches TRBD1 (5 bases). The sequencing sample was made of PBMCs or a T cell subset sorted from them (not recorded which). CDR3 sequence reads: CASSDSGENTGELFF. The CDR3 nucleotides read TGTGCCAGCAGTGACTCAGGGGAGAACACCGGGGAGCTGTTTTTT.